A selection of T cell receptor beta chains follows, all from one sample in a study of control samples from healthy donors and cancer patients. Sequencing was performed with immunoSEQ multiplex PCR; in TCRdb, only in-frame clones are kept and a portion is missing. The data show over 80,000 clones, 85% seen once. The sequencing input was blood. Source of these receptors: a man aged 25-45 years in good health. The CDR3 runs from the conserved cysteine through the conserved F or W. D genes are given only for firm matches. Not every row has a clone size; where given, it reads once, few, many or a size class.

d_call	v_call	clone_size	j_call	cdr3_aa	cdr3_nt
TRBD2	TRBV11-2	.	TRBJ2-1	CASSVGGGVSSYNEQFF	TGTGCCAGCAGCGTCGGCGGGGGGGTTAGCTCCTACAATGAGCAGTTCTTC
TRBD1	TRBV6-4	.	TRBJ2-3	CASSDSHRGPGRTDTQYF	TGTGCCAGCAGTGACTCCCACAGGGGTCCAGGGCGCACAGATACGCAGTATTTT
.	TRBV27	.	TRBJ2-5	CASSSRTEETQYF	TGTGCCAGCAGTTCTAGGACAGAAGAGACCCAGTACTTC
TRBD1	TRBV7-3	.	TRBJ1-2	CASSPEDRGRGYTF	TGTGCCAGCAGCCCGGAGGACAGGGGGCGCGGCTACACCTTC
TRBD2	TRBV6-1	.	TRBJ2-4	CASSDDGGAVDIQYF	TGTGCCAGCAGTGACGACGGGGGGGCCGTAGACATTCAGTACTTC
TRBD1	TRBV6-5	.	TRBJ2-7	CASSYSPDRAYEQYF	TGTGCCAGCAGTTACTCACCGGACAGGGCCTACGAGCAGTACTTC
.	TRBV7-9	few	TRBJ2-7	CASSAWAKGTEQYF	TGTGCCAGCAGCGCGTGGGCCAAGGGCACCGAGCAGTACTTC
.	TRBV10-3	few	TRBJ2-7	CAISESGVDGGPDF	TGTGCCATCAGTGAGTCCGGAGTTGACGGTGGCCCTGACTTC
TRBD1	TRBV15	.	TRBJ1-2	CATSSRQGNYGYTF	TGTGCCACCAGCAGTAGACAGGGTAACTATGGCTACACCTTC
TRBD1	TRBV28	.	TRBJ1-2	CASSSLDRHPGYTF	TGTGCCAGCAGCTCCCTGGACAGGCACCCCGGCTACACCTTC
TRBD1	TRBV19	.	TRBJ1-3	CASSPRTGVFSGNTIYF	TGTGCCAGTAGTCCGAGGACAGGCGTCTTTTCTGGAAACACCATATATTTT
TRBD1	TRBV7-3	.	TRBJ1-1	CASSPQGGTNTEAFF	TGTGCCAGCAGCCCGCAGGGGGGGACCAACACTGAAGCTTTCTTT
.	TRBV14	.	TRBJ2-1	CASSFGLSSYNEQFF	TGTGCCAGCAGCTTCGGCCTGAGCTCCTACAATGAGCAGTTCTTC
.	TRBV28	.	TRBJ1-2	CASSLGLDRSGYTF	TGTGCCAGCAGTTTAGGTTTGGACAGAAGTGGCTACACCTTC
.	TRBV12-3/TRBV12-4	.	TRBJ2-3	CASRRFSTDTQYF	TGTGCCAGCAGGAGATTTAGCACAGATACGCAGTATTTT
TRBD1	TRBV18	once	TRBJ1-5	CASSPPNFRDRAQPQHF	TGTGCCAGCTCACCACCGAATTTTCGGGACAGGGCACAGCCCCAGCATTTT
.	TRBV28	.	TRBJ2-7	CASSAGSYEQYF	TGTGCCAGCTCGGCGGGCTCCTACGAGCAGTACTTC
TRBD2	TRBV6-1	.	TRBJ2-3	CASSEVDPSGAETQYF	TGTGCCAGCAGTGAAGTTGATCCTAGCGGGGCGGAAACGCAGTATTTT
.	TRBV4-1	.	TRBJ1-5	CASSQLGANQPQHF	TGCGCCAGCAGCCAATTGGGGGCCAATCAGCCCCAGCATTTT
.	TRBV25-1	.	TRBJ2-7	CASSELGNPSSYEQYF	TGTGCCAGCAGTGAATTGGGGAACCCGAGCTCCTACGAGCAGTACTTC
.	TRBV13	.	TRBJ2-3	CASSSAGTAKTDTQYF	TGTGCCAGCAGCTCTGCCGGGACTGCGAAAACAGATACGCAGTATTTT
.	TRBV3-1/TRBV3-2	.	TRBJ2-7	CASSLGHTGGEQYF	TGTGCCAGCAGCCTGGGACACACGGGAGGCGAGCAGTACTTC
.	TRBV24-1	.	TRBJ2-2	CATSDFRGTGELFF	TGTGCCACCAGTGATTTCCGGGGAACCGGGGAGCTGTTTTTT
.	TRBV29-1	.	TRBJ1-1	CSVSKKTEAFF	TGCAGCGTGAGTAAGAAAACTGAAGCTTTCTTT
.	TRBV24-1	.	TRBJ2-2	CATSDLRTGSPLPNTGELFF	TGTGCCACCAGTGACCTCAGGACTGGTAGCCCTCTCCCGAACACCGGGGAGCTGTTTTTT
.	TRBV6-5	.	TRBJ1-2	CASKAANYGYTF	TGTGCCAGCAAGGCAGCGAACTATGGCTACACCTTC
.	TRBV11-2	.	TRBJ1-2	CASSLVPTAQGYGYTF	TGTGCCAGCAGCTTAGTCCCCACAGCCCAGGGCTATGGCTACACCTTC
.	TRBV12-5	.	TRBJ1-1	CASGFSGNTEAFF	TGTGCTAGTGGTTTTAGCGGAAACACTGAAGCTTTCTTT
.	TRBV9	.	TRBJ2-3	CASSAVSGSGGARDTQYF	TGTGCCAGCAGCGCCGTTTCTGGGAGTGGGGGGGCCCGGGATACGCAGTATTTT
TRBD1	TRBV6-6	.	TRBJ1-4	CASSPPGQANEKLFF	TGTGCCAGCAGTCCACCGGGACAGGCGAATGAAAAACTGTTTTTT
TRBD1	TRBV10-2	.	TRBJ1-1	CASSEPIQGGTEAFF	TGCGCCAGCAGTGAGCCGATTCAGGGGGGCACTGAAGCTTTCTTT
TRBD1	TRBV18	.	TRBJ2-7	CASSRDRDTYEQYF	TGTGCCAGCTCCCGGGACAGGGATACCTACGAGCAGTACTTC
TRBD1	TRBV28	.	TRBJ1-2	CASSRDRDHGYTF	TGTGCCAGCAGCCGAGACAGGGATCATGGCTACACCTTC
TRBD1	TRBV11-2	.	TRBJ1-6	CASSLSGGYNSPLHF	TGTGCCAGCAGCTTATCAGGGGGTTATAATTCACCCCTCCACTTT
.	TRBV5-5	.	TRBJ1-6	CASRSPPRSYNSPLHF	TGTGCCAGCAGGAGCCCTCCACGCTCCTATAATTCACCCCTCCACTTT
.	TRBV7-9	.	TRBJ1-2	CASSLPPSIYGYTF	TGTGCCAGCAGCTTGCCCCCAAGCATCTATGGCTACACCTTC
.	TRBV24-1	.	TRBJ1-5	CATSDPGQPQHF	TGTGCCACCAGTGATCCCGGCCAGCCCCAGCATTTT
.	TRBV9	few	TRBJ2-3	CASSVVGLPTDTQYF	TGTGCCAGCAGCGTAGTAGGCTTACCCACAGATACGCAGTATTTT
TRBD2	TRBV18	.	TRBJ2-3	CASSPSSGADTQYF	TGTGCCAGCTCACCATCTAGCGGGGCAGATACGCAGTATTTT
.	TRBV19	.	TRBJ2-3	CASSIGLHTDTQYF	TGTGCCAGTAGTATAGGACTACACACAGATACGCAGTATTTT